This T cell receptor (beta chain) was documented in a study of cytomegalovirus exposure and HLA in healthy donors (dated by TCRdb to the late 2010s). For context, the study as a whole: The 666 repertoires of the first cohort and the 95 to 150 validation repertoires were produced on the same platform, according to a later analysis. The study aimed to test whether cataloging public T cell receptors could reveal signatures of past pathogen exposure. The study combined high-throughput TCR immunosequencing, statistical association of individual TCRs with disease status, and machine learning to predict cytomegalovirus infection status. A separate validation cohort of approximately 120 different subjects was used in addition to the 666-subject first cohort.

Library creation used the immunoSEQ multiplex PCR assay. In the authors' own workflow: A statistical classification framework was built for diagnosing cytomegalovirus status from the catalog of TCR beta chain sequences. TCRdb stores this immuneACCESS table with in-frame sequences only. Part of the clones is absent; in the studies checked, under half of the shortfall reflects unresolved V genes, and no reason is known for the rest. That table is the source of V, J and clone size, and D and trimming were worked out from the DNA. Counted in this sample were 200,000 or so clones; 75% to 95% of them appeared once. Around 1.1% of the sample is taken by the ten largest. CDR3 length: 16 amino acids, cysteine to phenylalanine. CDR3 DNA only is kept here, 48 bases in frame from base 1. From a lookup of the germline V gene, CDR1 and CDR2 are MRHNA and SNTAGT. Donors formed part of the validation cohort, which comprised 120 subjects and was distinct from the first cohort of several hundred subjects.

About this clone itself: Its antigen is still unknown. A junction boundary mismatches the germline segment, possibly from a read error.

Overall results and qualifications from the work: It was suggested by the authors that the approach could potentially be generalized to other disease states and immunological phenotypes. A few of the identified cytomegalovirus-associated TCR beta chains were confirmed in vitro to be specific for cytomegalovirus antigens. The study listed 150 to 200 TCR beta chains as associated with cytomegalovirus. A later analysis found that TCRs clustered in the first cohort also tended to co-occur in the 120 or so validation repertoires, with approximately 94% of cluster scores above 0. The classifier was reported to diagnose cytomegalovirus status with high specificity and sensitivity in both the original cohort and the validation cohort. The validation cohort had no HLA typing available for a later analysis, so co-occurrence within that cohort was assessed over all 120 or so repertoires. Most TCR sequences were seen in very few donors, while some public TCRs were found in many individuals.

Sequenced material: PBMCs. The receptor comes from a woman under 30 in good health and CMV-seronegative. The chain is assembled from TRBV6-4 and TRBJ2-2, with a tentative D gene TRBD2 over 6 matching bases. The bases are TGTGCCAGCAGGGACTGCGGGAAAGCGAACACCGGGGAGCTGTTTTTT. This codes for CASRDCGKANTGELFF.